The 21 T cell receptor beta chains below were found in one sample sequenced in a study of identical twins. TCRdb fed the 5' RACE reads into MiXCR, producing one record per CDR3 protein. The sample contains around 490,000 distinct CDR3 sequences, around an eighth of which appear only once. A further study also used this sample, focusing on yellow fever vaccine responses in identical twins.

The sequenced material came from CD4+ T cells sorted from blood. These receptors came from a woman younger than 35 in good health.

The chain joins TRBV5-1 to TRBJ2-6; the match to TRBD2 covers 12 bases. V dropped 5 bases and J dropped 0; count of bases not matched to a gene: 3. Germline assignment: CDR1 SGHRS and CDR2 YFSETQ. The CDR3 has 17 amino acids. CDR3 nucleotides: TGCGCCAGCAGAACGACTAGCGGGAGCTCTGGGGCCAACGTCCTGACTTTC. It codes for CASRTTSGSSGANVLTF. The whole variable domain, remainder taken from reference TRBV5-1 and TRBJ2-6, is KAGVTQTPRYLIKTRGQQVTLSCSPISGHRSVSWYQQTPGQGLQFLFEYFSETQRNKGNFPGRFSGRQFSNSRSEMNVSTLELGDSALYLCASRTTSGSSGANVLTFGAGSRLTVL.

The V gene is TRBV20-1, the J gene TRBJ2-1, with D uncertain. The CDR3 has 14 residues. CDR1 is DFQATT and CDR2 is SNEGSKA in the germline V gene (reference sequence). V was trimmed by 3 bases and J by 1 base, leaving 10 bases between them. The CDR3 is CSARDLQSYNEQFF. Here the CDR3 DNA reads TGCAGTGCTAGGGACCTACAATCCTACAATGAGCAGTTCTTC.

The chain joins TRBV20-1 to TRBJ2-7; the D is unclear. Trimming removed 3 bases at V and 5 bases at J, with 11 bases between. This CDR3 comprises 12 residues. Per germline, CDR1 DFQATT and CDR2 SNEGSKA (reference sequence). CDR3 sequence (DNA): TGCAGTGCTAGGCGAGACGGCAACGAGCAGTACTTC. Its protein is CSARRDGNEQYF.

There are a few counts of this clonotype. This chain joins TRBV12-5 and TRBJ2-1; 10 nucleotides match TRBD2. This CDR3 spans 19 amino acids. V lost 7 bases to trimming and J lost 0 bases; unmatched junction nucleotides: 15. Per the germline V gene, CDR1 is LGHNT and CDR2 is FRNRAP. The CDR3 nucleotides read TGTGCTAGTGCCCGGAGCGGTAGCGGGGGGCTAAGCTCCTACAATGAGCAGTTCTTC. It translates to CASARSGSGGLSSYNEQFF.

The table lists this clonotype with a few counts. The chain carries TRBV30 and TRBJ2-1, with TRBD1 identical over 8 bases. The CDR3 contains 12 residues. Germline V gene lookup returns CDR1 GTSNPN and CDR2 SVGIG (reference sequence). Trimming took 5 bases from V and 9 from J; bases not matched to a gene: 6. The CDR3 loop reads CAWGTGVSEQFF. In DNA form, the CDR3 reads TGTGCCTGGGGGACAGGCGTATCTGAGCAGTTCTTC.

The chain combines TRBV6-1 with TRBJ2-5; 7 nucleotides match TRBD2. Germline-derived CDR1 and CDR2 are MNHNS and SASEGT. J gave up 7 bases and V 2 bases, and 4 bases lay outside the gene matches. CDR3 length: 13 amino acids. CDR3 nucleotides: TGTGCCAGCAGTGAAACGGGGGGAGTGACCCAGTACTTC. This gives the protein CASSETGGVTQYF.

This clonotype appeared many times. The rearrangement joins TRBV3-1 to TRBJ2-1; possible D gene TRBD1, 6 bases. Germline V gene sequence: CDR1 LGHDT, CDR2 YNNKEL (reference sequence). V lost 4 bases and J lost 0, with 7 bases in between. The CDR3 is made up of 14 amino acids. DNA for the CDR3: TGTGCCAGCAGCCGGACAGCCTCCTACAATGAGCAGTTCTTC. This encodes CASSRTASYNEQFF.

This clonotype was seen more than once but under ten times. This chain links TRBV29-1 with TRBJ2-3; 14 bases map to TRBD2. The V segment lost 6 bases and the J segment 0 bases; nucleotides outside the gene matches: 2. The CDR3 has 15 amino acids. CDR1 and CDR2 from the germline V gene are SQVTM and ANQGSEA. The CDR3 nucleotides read TGCAGCGTGGGGACTAGCGGGGGTAGCACAGATACGCAGTATTTT. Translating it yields CSVGTSGGSTDTQYF.

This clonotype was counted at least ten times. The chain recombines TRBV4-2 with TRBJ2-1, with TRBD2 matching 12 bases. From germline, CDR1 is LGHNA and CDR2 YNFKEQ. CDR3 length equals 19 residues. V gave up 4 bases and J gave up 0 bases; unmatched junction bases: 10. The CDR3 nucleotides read TGTGCCAGCAGCCCAATGGGGCTAGCGGGGGGGGACTCCTACAATGAGCAGTTCTTC. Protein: CASSPMGLAGGDSYNEQFF.

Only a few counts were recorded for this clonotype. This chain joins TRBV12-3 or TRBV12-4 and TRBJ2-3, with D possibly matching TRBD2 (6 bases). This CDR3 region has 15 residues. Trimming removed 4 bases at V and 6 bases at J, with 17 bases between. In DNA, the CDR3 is TGTGCCAGCAGTTCTAGCGCAGAGGCACTCGATACGCAGTATTTT. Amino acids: CASSSSAEALDTQYF.

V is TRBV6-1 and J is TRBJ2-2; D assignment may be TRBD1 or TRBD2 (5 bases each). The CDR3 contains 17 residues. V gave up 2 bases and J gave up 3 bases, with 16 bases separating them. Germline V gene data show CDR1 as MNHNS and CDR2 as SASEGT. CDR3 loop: CASSEWGWASDTGELFF. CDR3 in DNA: TGTGCCAGCAGTGAATGGGGGTGGGCATCGGACACCGGGGAGCTGTTTTTT.

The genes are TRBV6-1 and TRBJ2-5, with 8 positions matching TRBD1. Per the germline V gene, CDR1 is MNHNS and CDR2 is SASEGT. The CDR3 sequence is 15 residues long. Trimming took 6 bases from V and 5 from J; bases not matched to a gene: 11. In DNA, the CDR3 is TGTGCCAGCAGCGGCGGGGACAGGCCCCGGGAGACCCAGTACTTC. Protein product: CASSGGDRPRETQYF.

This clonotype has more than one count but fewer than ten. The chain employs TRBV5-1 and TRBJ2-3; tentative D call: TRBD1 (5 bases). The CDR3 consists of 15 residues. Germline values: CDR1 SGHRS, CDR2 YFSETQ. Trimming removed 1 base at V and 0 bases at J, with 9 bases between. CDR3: CASSLRGDSTDTQYF. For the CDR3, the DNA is TGCGCCAGCAGCTTGAGGGGCGACAGCACAGATACGCAGTATTTT.

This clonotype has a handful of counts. The CDR3 loop is CASSFGSTTGELFF. Here the CDR3 DNA reads TGCGCCAGCAGCTTTGGGTCAACCACCGGGGAGCTGTTTTTT. The genes are TRBV5-1 and TRBJ2-2, with no clear D. This CDR3 comprises 14 residues. Germline values: CDR1 SGHRS, CDR2 YFSETQ. The V end was cut by 2 bases, the J end by 4 bases, with 9 bases between. The complete variable domain, with remaining parts taken from reference TRBV5-1 and TRBJ2-2, reads KAGVTQTPRYLIKTRGQQVTLSCSPISGHRSVSWYQQTPGQGLQFLFEYFSETQRNKGNFPGRFSGRQFSNSRSEMNVSTLELGDSALYLCASSFGSTTGELFFGEGSRLTVL.

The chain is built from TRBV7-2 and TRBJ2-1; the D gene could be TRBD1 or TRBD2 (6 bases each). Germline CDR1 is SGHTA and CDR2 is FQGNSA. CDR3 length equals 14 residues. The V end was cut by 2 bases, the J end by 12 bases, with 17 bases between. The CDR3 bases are TGTGCCAGCAGCTTACAGGGGTCGGACTACGGGCAGTTCTTC. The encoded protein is CASSLQGSDYGQFF.

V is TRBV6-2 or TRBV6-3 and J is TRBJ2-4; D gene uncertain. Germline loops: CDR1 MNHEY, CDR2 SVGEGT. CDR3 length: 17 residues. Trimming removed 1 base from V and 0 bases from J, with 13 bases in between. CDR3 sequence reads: CASSYFRDGVAKNIQYF. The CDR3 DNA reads TGTGCCAGCAGTTACTTCAGAGACGGAGTAGCCAAAAACATTCAGTACTTC.

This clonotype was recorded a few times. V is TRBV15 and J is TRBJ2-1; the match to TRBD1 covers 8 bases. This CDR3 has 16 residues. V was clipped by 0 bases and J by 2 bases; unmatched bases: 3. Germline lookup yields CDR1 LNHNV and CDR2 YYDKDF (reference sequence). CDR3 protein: CATSRDAGGPYNEQFF. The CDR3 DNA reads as TGTGCCACCAGCAGAGATGCAGGGGGCCCCTACAATGAGCAGTTCTTC. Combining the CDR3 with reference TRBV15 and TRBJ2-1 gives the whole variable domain DAMVIQNPRYQVTQFGKPVTLSCSQTLNHNVMYWYQQKSSQAPKLLFHYYDKDFNNEADTPDNFQSRRPNTSFCFLDIRSPGLGDTAMYLCATSRDAGGPYNEQFFGPGTRLTVL.

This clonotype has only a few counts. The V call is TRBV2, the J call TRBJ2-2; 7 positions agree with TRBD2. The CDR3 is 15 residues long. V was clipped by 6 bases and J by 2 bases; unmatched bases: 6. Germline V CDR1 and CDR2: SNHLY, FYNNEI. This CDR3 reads CASRRLALNTGELFF. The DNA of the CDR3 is TGTGCCAGCAGGAGACTAGCACTCAACACCGGGGAGCTGTTTTTT.

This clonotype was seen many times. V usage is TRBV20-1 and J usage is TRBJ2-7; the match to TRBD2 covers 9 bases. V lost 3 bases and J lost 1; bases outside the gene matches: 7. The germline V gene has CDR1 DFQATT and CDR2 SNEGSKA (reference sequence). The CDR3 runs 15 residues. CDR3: CSARGERGASYEQYF. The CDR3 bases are TGCAGTGCTAGGGGAGAGCGGGGGGCTTCCTACGAGCAGTACTTC.

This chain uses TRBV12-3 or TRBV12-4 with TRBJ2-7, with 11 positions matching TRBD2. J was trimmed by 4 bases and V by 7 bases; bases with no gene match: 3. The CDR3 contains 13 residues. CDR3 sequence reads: CASTTSGTYEQYF. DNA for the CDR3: TGTGCCAGCACGACTAGCGGGACATACGAGCAGTACTTC.

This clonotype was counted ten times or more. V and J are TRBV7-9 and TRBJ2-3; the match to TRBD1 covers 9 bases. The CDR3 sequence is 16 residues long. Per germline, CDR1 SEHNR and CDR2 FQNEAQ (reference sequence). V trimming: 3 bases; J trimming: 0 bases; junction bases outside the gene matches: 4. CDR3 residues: CASSFGQGLSTDTQYF. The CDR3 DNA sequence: TGTGCCAGCAGCTTCGGACAGGGGCTGAGCACAGATACGCAGTATTTT.